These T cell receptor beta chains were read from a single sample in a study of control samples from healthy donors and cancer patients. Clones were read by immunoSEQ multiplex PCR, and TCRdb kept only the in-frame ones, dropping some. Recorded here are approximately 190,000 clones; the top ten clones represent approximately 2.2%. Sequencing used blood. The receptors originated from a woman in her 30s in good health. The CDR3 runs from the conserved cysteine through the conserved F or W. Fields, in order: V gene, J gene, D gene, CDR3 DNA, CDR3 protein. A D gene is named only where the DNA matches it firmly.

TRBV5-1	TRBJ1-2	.	TGCGCCAGCAGCTTCCCGGGACGGTATGGCTACACCTTC	CASSFPGRYGYTF
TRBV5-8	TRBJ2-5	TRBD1	TGTGCCAGCAGCTCCGGACAGGGGGCGCGAGCCGAGACCCAGTACTTC	CASSSGQGARAETQYF
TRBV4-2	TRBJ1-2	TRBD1	TGTGCCAGCAGCCAAGATAGACAGGGATGGACGAATGGCTACACCTTC	CASSQDRQGWTNGYTF
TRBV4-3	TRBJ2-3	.	TGCGCCAGCAGCCAAGATAAGCCAGATACGCAGTATTTT	CASSQDKPDTQYF
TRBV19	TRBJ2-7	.	TGTGCCAGCGGGCGGGACATCGGAGAGCAGTACTTC	CASGRDIGEQYF
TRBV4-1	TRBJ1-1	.	TGCGCCAGCAGCCAAGATAAAGTAATAACTGAAGCTTTCTTT	CASSQDKVITEAFF
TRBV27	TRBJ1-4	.	TGTGCCAGCAGTTTTGGTAGGCGACAAGGAAAACTGTTTTTT	CASSFGRRQGKLFF
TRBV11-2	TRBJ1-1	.	TGTGCCAGCAGCGCACCTAGGGGCGTGGGGCGGTATGAAGCTTTCTTT	CASSAPRGVGRYEAFF
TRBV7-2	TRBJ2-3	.	TGTGCCAGCAGCCCCGACTACCTTAGCACAGATACGCAGTATTTT	CASSPDYLSTDTQYF
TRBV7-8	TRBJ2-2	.	TGTGCCAGCAGCTTAAACCCCGATCGGTACGGGGAGCTGTTTTTT	CASSLNPDRYGELFF
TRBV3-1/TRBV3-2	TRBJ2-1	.	TGTGCCAGCAGCCCGGGCCCTTCCTTGAACAATGAGCAGTTCTTC	CASSPGPSLNNEQFF
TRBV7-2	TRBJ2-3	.	TGTGCCAGCAGCACGGTTGAGCGACTGGGTACGCAGTATTTT	CASSTVERLGTQYF
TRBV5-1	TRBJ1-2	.	TGCGCCAGCAGCTTGGCCGGGTACGATGGCTACACCTTC	CASSLAGYDGYTF
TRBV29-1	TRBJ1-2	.	TGCAGCGTACAAGGAAGGGTAGAGGGCTACACCTTC	CSVQGRVEGYTF
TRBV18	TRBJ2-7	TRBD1	TGTGCCAGCTCACCCAGACAGGGAGTCTACGAGCAGTACTTC	CASSPRQGVYEQYF
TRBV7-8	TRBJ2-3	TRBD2	TGTGCCAGCGGCGGGGGTACAGATACGCAGTATTTT	CASGGGTDTQYF